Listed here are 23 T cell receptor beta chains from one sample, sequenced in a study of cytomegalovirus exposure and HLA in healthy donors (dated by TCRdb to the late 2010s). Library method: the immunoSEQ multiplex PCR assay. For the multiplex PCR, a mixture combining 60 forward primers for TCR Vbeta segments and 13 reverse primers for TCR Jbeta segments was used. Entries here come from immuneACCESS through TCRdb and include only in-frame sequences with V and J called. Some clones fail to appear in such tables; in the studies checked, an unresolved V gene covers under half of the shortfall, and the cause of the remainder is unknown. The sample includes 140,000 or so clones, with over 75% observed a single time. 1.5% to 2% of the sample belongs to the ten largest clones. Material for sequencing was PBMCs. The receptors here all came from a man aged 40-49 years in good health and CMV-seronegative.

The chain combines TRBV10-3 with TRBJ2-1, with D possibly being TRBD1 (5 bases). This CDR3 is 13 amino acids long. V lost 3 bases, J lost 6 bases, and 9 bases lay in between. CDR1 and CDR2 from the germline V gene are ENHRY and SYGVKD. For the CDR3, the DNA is TGTGCCATCAGTGACTCGCAGGGCAATGAGCAGTTCTTC. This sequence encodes CAISDSQGNEQFF.

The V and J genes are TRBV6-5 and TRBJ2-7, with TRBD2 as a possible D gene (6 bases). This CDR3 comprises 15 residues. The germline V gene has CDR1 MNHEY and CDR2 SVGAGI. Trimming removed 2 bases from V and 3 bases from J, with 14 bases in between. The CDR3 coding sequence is TGTGCCAGCAGTTACCCACGTAGCGGTCGCTACGAGCAGTACTTC. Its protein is CASSYPRSGRYEQYF.

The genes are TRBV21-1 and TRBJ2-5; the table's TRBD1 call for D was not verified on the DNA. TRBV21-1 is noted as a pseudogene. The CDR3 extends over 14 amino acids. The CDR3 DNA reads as TGTGCCAGCAGCAAAGGACAGGGCAAGGAGACCCAGTACTTC. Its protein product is CASSKGQGKETQYF.

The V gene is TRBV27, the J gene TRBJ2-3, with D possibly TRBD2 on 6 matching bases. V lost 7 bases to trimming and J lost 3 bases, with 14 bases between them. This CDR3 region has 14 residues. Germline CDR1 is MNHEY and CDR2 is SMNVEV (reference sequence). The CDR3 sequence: CASKAGLGTDTQYF. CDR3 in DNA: TGTGCCAGCAAGGCGGGACTGGGTACAGATACGCAGTATTTT.

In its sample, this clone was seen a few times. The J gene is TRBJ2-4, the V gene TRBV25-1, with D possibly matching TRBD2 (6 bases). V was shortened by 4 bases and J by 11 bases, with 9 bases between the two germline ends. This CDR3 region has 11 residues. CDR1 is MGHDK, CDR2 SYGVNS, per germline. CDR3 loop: CASSGRDFQYF. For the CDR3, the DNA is TGTGCCAGCAGTGGTCGGGACTTTCAGTACTTC.

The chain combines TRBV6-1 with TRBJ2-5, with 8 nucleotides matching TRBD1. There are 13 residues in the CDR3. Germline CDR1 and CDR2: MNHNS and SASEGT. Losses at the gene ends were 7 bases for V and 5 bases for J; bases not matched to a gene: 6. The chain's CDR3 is CASTADRVETQYF. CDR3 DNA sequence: TGTGCCAGCACCGCGGACAGGGTCGAGACCCAGTACTTC.

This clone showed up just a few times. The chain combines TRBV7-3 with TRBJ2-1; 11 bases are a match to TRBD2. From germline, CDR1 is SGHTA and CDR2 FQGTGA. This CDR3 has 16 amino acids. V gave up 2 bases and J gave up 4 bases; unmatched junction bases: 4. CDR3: CASSLGIAGGYNEQFF. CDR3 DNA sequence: TGTGCCAGCAGCTTAGGGATAGCGGGGGGGTACAATGAGCAGTTCTTC.

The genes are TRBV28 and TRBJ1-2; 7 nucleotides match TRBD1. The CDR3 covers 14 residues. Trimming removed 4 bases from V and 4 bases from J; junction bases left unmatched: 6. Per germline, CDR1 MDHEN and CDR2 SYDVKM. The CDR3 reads CASSSGQNAYGYTF. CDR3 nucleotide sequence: TGTGCCAGCAGTTCGGGACAGAACGCCTATGGCTACACCTTC.

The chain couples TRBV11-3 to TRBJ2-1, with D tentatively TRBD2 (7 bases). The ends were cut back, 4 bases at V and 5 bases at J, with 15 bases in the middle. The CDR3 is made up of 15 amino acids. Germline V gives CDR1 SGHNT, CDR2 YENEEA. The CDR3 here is CASSYEGGHNNEQFF. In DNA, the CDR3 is TGTGCCAGCAGCTACGAGGGGGGGCACAACAATGAGCAGTTCTTC.

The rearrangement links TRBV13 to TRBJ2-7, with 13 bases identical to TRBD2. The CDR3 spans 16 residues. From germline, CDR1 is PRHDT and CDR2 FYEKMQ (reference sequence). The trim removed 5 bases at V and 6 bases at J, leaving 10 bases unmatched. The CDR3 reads CASSPPGLAGKGEQYF. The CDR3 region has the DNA TGTGCCAGCAGCCCGCCGGGACTAGCGGGAAAGGGCGAGCAGTACTTC.

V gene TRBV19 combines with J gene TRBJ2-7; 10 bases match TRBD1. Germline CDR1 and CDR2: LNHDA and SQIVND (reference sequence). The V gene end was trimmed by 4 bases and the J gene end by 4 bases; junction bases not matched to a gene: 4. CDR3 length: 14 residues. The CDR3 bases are TGTGCCAGTAGTAAGGGACAGGGGATGTACGAGCAGTACTTC. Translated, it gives CASSKGQGMYEQYF.

The CDR3 protein is CAWSDTPGLAGGYEQYF. CDR3 DNA sequence: TGTGCCTGGAGTGACACACCGGGACTAGCGGGAGGGTACGAGCAGTACTTC. The chain is built from TRBV30 and TRBJ2-7; 16 bases are a match to TRBD2. The V and J ends lost 1 base and 4 bases, in that order; junction bases with no gene match: 7. Germline V gene lookup returns CDR1 GTSNPN and CDR2 SVGIG (reference sequence). This CDR3 comprises 17 residues.

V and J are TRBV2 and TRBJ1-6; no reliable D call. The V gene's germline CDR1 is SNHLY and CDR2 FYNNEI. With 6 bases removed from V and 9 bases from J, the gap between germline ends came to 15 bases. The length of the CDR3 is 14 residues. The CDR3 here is CASRPTGVSSPLHF. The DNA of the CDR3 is TGTGCCAGCAGACCGACCGGGGTGAGTTCACCCCTCCACTTT.

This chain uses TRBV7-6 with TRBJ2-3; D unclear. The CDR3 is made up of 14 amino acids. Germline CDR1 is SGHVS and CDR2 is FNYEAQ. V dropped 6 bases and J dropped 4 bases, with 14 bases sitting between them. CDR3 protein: CASRPYEDSDTQYF. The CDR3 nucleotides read TGTGCCAGCAGACCATATGAGGATTCAGATACGCAGTATTTT.

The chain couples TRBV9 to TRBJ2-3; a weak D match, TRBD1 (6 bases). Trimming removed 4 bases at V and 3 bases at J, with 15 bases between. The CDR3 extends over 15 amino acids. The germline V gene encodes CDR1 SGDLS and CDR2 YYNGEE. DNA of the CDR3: TGTGCCAGCAGCTTACGGACAGATAGTACAGATACGCAGTATTTT. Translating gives CASSLRTDSTDTQYF.

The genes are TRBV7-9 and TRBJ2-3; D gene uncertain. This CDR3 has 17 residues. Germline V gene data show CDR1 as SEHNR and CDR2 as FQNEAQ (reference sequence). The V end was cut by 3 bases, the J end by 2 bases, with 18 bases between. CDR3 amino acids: CASSFSLGGGTTDTQYF. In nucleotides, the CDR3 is TGTGCCAGCAGCTTTTCCCTGGGTGGCGGAACCACAGATACGCAGTATTTT.

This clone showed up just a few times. The CDR3 protein is CASSLLLTSLTDTQYF. DNA for the CDR3: TGTGCCAGCAGCTTACTCCTCACTAGTCTCACAGATACGCAGTATTTT. The rearrangement links TRBV7-8 to TRBJ2-3, with D perhaps TRBD2 (5 bases). CDR3 size: 16 residues. Trimming left V 2 bases short and J 2 bases short, with 14 bases between. Germline values: CDR1 SGHVS, CDR2 FQNEAQ. Based on the CDR3 plus reference TRBV7-8 and TRBJ2-3, the full variable domain is GAGVSQSPRYKVAKRGQDVALRCDPISGHVSLFWYQQALGQGPEFLTYFQNEAQLDKSGLPSDRFFAERPEGSVSTLKIQRTQQEDSAVYLCASSLLLTSLTDTQYFGPGTRLTVL.

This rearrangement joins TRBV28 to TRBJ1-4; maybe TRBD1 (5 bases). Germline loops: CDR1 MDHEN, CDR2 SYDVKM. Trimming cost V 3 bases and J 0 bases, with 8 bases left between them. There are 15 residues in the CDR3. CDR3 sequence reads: CASSFQGATNEKLFF. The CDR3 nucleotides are TGTGCCAGCAGTTTTCAGGGTGCAACTAATGAAAAACTGTTTTTT.

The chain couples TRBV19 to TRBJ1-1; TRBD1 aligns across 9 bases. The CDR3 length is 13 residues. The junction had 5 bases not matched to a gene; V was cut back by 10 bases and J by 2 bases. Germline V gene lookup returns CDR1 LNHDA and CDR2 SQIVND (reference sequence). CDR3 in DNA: TGTGCCACCCGTACAGGGGGCAACACTGAAGCTTTCTTT. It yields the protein CATRTGGNTEAFF. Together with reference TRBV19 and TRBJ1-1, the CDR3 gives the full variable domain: DGGITQSPKYLFRKEGQNVTLSCEQNLNHDAMYWYRQDPGQGLRLIYYSQIVNDFQKGDIAEGYSVSREKKESFPLTVTSAQKNPTAFYLCATRTGGNTEAFFGQGTRLTVV.

The CDR3 sequence is CASSGGLAGELQETQYF. The CDR3 DNA follows: TGCGCCAGCAGCGGGGGACTAGCGGGGGAACTACAAGAGACCCAGTACTTC. The chain links TRBV5-1 to TRBJ2-5, with 14 bases identical to TRBD2. The germline gives CDR1 SGHRS, CDR2 YFSETQ. The CDR3 consists of 17 residues. With 4 bases clipped from V and 2 bases from J, the junction kept 7 bases outside the gene matches.

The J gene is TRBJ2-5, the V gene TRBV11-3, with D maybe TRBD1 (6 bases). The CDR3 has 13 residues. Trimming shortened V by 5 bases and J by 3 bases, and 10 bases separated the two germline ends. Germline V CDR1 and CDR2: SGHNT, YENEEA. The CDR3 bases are TGTGCCAGCAGCAAGAGGACAGAAGAGACCCAGTACTTC. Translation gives CASSKRTEETQYF.

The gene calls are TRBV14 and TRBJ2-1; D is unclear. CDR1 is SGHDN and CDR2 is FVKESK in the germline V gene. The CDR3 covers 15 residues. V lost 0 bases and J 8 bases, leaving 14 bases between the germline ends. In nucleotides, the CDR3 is TGTGCCAGCAGCCAAGATGCCCTACTTGTAGATGAGCAGTTCTTC. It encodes CASSQDALLVDEQFF.

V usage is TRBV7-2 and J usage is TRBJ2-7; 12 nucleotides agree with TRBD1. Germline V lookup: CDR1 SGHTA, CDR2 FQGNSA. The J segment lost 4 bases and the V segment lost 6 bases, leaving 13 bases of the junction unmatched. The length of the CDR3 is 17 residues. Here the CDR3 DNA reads TGTGCCAGCAGTTTCAAGGCCGGGACAGGGGGCTGGTACGAGCAGTACTTC. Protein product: CASSFKAGTGGWYEQYF.